These 14 T cell receptor beta chains came from one sample sequenced in a study of blood T cells in healthy people across ages. Primers used in a second PCR of roughly 7 to 11 cycles were a sample-barcoded 5' primer and a J-beta primer mix. Via MiXCR, TCRdb re-called the 5' RACE reads, giving one row per CDR3 protein. The table lists roughly 2 million distinct CDR3 sequences, about 49% of them singletons. The sequenced sample was blood. Receptors were obtained from a woman in her thirties or forties in good health.

The genes are TRBV6-6 and TRBJ2-4, with 8 bases aligning to TRBD1. The closer fit of TRBJ2-5 to the DNA end suggests the J call may be wrong. Germline V gene data show CDR1 as MNHNY and CDR2 as SVGAGI (reference sequence). The CDR3 totals 14 residues. CDR3 region: CASSGTGKKETQYF. DNA for the CDR3: TGTGCCAGCAGTGGGACAGGAAAAAAAGAGACCCAGTACTTC.

This rearrangement joins TRBV29-1 to TRBJ1-4, with TRBD1 as a possible D gene (5 bases). V dropped 2 bases and J dropped 3 bases, with 13 bases sitting between them. This CDR3 comprises 15 residues. The germline V gene encodes CDR1 SQVTM and CDR2 ANQGSEA. The CDR3 is CSVEFTGRPNEKLFF. The CDR3 nucleotides are TGCAGCGTTGAATTTACGGGGCGCCCTAATGAAAAACTGTTTTTT.

The V gene is TRBV4-1, the J gene TRBJ1-2; 7 bases map to TRBD1. In germline, CDR1 is MGHRA, CDR2 YSYEKL. There are 14 residues in the CDR3. The V and J ends lost 3 bases and 5 bases, in that order; junction bases with no gene match: 6. The DNA of the CDR3 is TGCGCCAGCAGCCAGCCCACCAGGGGGTATGGCTACACCTTC. It translates to CASSQPTRGYGYTF.

The chain couples TRBV6-6 to TRBJ1-1; no firm D call. Trimming removed 7 bases from V and 1 base from J, with 13 bases in between. CDR1 MNHNY and CDR2 SVGAGI come from the germline V gene (reference sequence). The CDR3 has 14 residues. For the CDR3, the DNA is TGTGCCAGCATCTCCGCGACCCCGAACACTGAAGCTTTCTTT. Its translation: CASISATPNTEAFF.

This clonotype was found once. The chain is built from TRBV11-2 and TRBJ2-1; TRBD1 matches at 10 bases. CDR1 and CDR2 from the germline V gene are SGHAT and FQNNGV. The CDR3 consists of 16 residues. The junction had 3 bases not matched to a gene; V was cut back by 0 bases and J by 4 bases. The CDR3 sequence is CASSLETGQGYNEQFF. The CDR3 coding sequence is TGTGCCAGCAGCTTAGAGACGGGACAGGGGTACAATGAGCAGTTCTTC.

The rearrangement uses TRBV27 and TRBJ2-3; D remains ambiguous. Trimming removed 7 bases from V and 4 bases from J, with 9 bases in between. Germline CDR1 reads MNHEY; CDR2 reads SMNVEV (reference sequence). CDR3 length: 12 residues. The CDR3 reads CASISRADTQYF. The CDR3 nucleotides read TGTGCCAGCATCTCACGGGCAGATACGCAGTATTTT.

The DNA of the CDR3 is TGTGCCAGCATTCTGGGACTAGCGGGGGGGAAAAACATTCAGTACTTC. It specifies CASILGLAGGKNIQYF. V usage is TRBV12-3 or TRBV12-4 and J usage is TRBJ2-4; 16 nucleotides match TRBD2. The CDR3 runs 16 residues. V lost 7 bases to trimming and J lost 4 bases; unmatched junction nucleotides: 4.

This chain joins TRBV6-5 and TRBJ1-2, with D maybe TRBD1 (5 bases). CDR3 length: 17 amino acids. Trimming took off 0 bases at V and 2 bases at J, with 16 bases between the two ends. From germline, CDR1 is MNHEY and CDR2 SVGAGI. The CDR3 sequence: CASSYSFEGTVNYGYTF. CDR3 nucleotide sequence: TGTGCCAGCAGTTACTCGTTCGAAGGGACGGTAAACTATGGCTACACCTTC.

The J gene is TRBJ1-1, the V gene TRBV12-3 or TRBV12-4; D perhaps matches TRBD1 (6 bases). The CDR3 loop spans 16 amino acids. V lost 4 bases and J 6 bases, leaving 21 bases between the germline ends. The chain's CDR3 is CASSWGSGVLGPEAFF. CDR3 nucleotide sequence: TGTGCCAGCAGTTGGGGCTCAGGGGTCCTGGGCCCTGAAGCTTTCTTT.

A few counts support this clonotype. The chain couples TRBV27 to TRBJ2-3; 12 nucleotides match TRBD2. The CDR3 totals 19 residues. The germline V gene encodes CDR1 MNHEY and CDR2 SMNVEV (reference sequence). Germline trimming cut 5 bases from V and 0 bases from J; bases unmatched to any gene: 12. For the CDR3, the DNA is TGTGCCAGCAGTCGTGGACTAGCGGGGCCCTCCACCAGCACAGATACGCAGTATTTT. Residues: CASSRGLAGPSTSTDTQYF.

This clonotype was seen a handful of times. The chain is built from TRBV9 and TRBJ2-3; TRBD1 aligns across 11 bases. This CDR3 is 16 amino acids long. Germline V gene data show CDR1 as SGDLS and CDR2 as YYNGEE. The junction had 3 bases not matched to a gene; V was cut back by 2 bases and J by 1 base. CDR3 DNA: TGTGCCAGCAGCGTTGGGACAGGGGGGGGCACAGATACGCAGTATTTT. Protein sequence: CASSVGTGGGTDTQYF.

The gene calls are TRBV13 and TRBJ2-5; tentative D call: TRBD2 (5 bases). Trimming left V 0 bases short and J 5 bases short, with 10 bases between. This CDR3 has 14 residues. Germline CDR1 PRHDT, CDR2 FYEKMQ (reference sequence). The CDR3: CASSLGVGIETQYF. For the CDR3, the DNA is TGTGCCAGCAGCTTAGGGGTCGGGATCGAGACCCAGTACTTC.

A few counts support this clonotype. The V call is TRBV7-2, the J call TRBJ2-5, with TRBD2 matching over 7 bases. With 2 bases clipped from V and 3 bases from J, the junction kept 3 bases outside the gene matches. The germline gives CDR1 SGHTA, CDR2 FQGNSA. The CDR3 is 14 residues long. For the CDR3, the DNA is TGTGCCAGCAGCTTAAGCGGGGCAAAAGAGACCCAGTACTTC. It codes for CASSLSGAKETQYF.

V is TRBV6-2 or TRBV6-3 and J is TRBJ2-3; D tentatively reads TRBD1 or TRBD2 (5 bases each). With 6 bases removed from V and 2 bases from J, the gap between germline ends came to 15 bases. From germline, CDR1 is MNHEY and CDR2 SVGEGT. The CDR3 contains 15 residues. DNA of the CDR3: TGTGCCAGCAGCTCCCCCTGGGGGATCACAGATACGCAGTATTTT. Its protein is CASSSPWGITDTQYF.